The source of this T cell receptor (beta chain) is a study of T cells in Graves' hyperthyroidism and ophthalmopathy. Study-level findings and limits: Most clonotypes expanded in thyroid above 0.001 were likewise present in blood.

V was cut by 5 bases and J by 0 bases, with 7 bases left in between. CDR1 and CDR2 (germline): SEHNR, FQNEAQ (reference sequence). This CDR3 spans 14 amino acids. About this clonotype itself: The antigen is unknown.

Regions amplified from RNA transcripts were the TCR beta CDR3 regions. TCR CDR3 regions were first amplified by RT-PCR with HTBI primers. TCRdb independently ran MiXCR on the multiplex PCR reads; one entry per CDR3 protein. The sample consists of about 700,000 distinct CDR3 sequences, 13% to 15% of them appearing once. The receptor was derived from a woman aged 18-29 years with Graves' hyperthyroidism. The chain is built from TRBV7-9 and TRBJ2-2; D unclear. The source material was blood. CDR3 DNA: TGTGCCAGCAGCAATGACGCGAACACCGGGGAGCTGTTTTTT. Its translation is CASSNDANTGELFF.